This T cell receptor (beta chain) stems from a study of T cells in women clearing cervical HPV infection. Study information: With HLA typing for only a few women, HLA confounding remains possible.

Trimming pared 7 bases from V and 1 base from J, leaving 7 bases between. CDR1 and CDR2 from the germline V gene are DFQATT and SNEGSKA (reference sequence). The CDR3 is made up of 12 amino acids. Worth noting for this clone: The read stops 3 residues short of the end of the CDR3; the missing end is completed from the germline J gene.

Measured with immunoSEQ multiplex PCR; TCRdb has only the in-frame clones, and not every one. Its clone listing holds roughly 22,000 clones. The material sequenced was blood buffy coat. The chain employs TRBV20-1 and TRBJ2-2; a weak D match, TRBD2 (6 bases). The sequence was collected from a woman aged 18 to 75 with a cervical HPV16 infection that either progressed to CIN3+ or cleared (not recorded which). CDR3 protein: CSGRENTGELFF. CDR3 bases read: TGCAGTGGGCGGGAGAACACCGGGGAG.